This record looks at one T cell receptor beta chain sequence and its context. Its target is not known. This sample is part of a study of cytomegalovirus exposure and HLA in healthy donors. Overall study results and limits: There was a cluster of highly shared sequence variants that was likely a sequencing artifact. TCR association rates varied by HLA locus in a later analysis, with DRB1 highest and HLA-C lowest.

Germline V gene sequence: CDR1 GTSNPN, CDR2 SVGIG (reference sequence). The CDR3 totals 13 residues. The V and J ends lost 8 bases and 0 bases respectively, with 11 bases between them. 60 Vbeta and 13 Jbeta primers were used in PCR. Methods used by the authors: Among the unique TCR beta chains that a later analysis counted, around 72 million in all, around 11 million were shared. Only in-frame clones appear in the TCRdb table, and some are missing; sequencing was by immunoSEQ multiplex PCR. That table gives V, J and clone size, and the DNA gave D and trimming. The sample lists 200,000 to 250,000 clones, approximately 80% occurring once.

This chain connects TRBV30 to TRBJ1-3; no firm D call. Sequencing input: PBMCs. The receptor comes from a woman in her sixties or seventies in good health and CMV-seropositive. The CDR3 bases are TGTGCCCGAACACGGGACTCTGGAAACACCATATATTTT. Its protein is CARTRDSGNTIYF.